The 15 T cell receptor beta chains below all came from one sample that was sequenced in a study of shared T cell receptors in the human thymus. Clones were sequenced by immunoSEQ multiplex PCR, and TCRdb holds only the in-frame ones, with some missing. The table lists about 730,000 clones, over 75% of them singletons. Separately, the same data were catalogued under a study of human thymus T cells.

Sequenced: thymocytes. The receptors derive from a girl under three years old with a congenital heart defect.

The chain joins TRBV10-3 to TRBJ2-2; 8 nucleotides agree with TRBD1. CDR1 and CDR2 (germline): ENHRY, SYGVKD. The CDR3 is 14 residues long. The J segment lost 4 bases and the V segment lost 6 bases, leaving 4 bases of the junction unmatched. CDR3 sequence reads: CAISPGQVTGELFF. CDR3 nucleotide sequence: TGTGCCATCAGCCCGGGACAGGTCACCGGGGAGCTGTTTTTT.

This clone has a handful of counts. The rearrangement links TRBV5-6 to TRBJ2-1, with D possibly TRBD2 on 6 matching bases. Deletions cut 3 bases from V and 3 bases from J, with 16 bases between. Germline lookup yields CDR1 SGHDT and CDR2 YYEEEE. The CDR3 extends over 16 amino acids. The CDR3 bases are TGTGCCAGCAGCTCGGCCCGGGACTTAAACTACAATGAGCAGTTCTTC. As protein: CASSSARDLNYNEQFF.

The chain recombines TRBV11-2 with TRBJ2-7, with 9 bases that match TRBD1. This CDR3 has 17 residues. V lost 1 base and J lost 2; bases outside the gene matches: 9. Germline V lookup: CDR1 SGHAT, CDR2 FQNNGV. CDR3 nucleotides: TGTGCCAGCAGCTTAGGGGGCGGACAGGGGAAAGCCTACGAGCAGTACTTC. As protein: CASSLGGGQGKAYEQYF.

The chain joins TRBV7-9 to TRBJ2-3, with 9 nucleotides matching TRBD2. Germline V lookup: CDR1 SEHNR, CDR2 FQNEAQ (reference sequence). J gave up 3 bases and V 6 bases, and 7 bases lay outside the gene matches. This CDR3 spans 15 amino acids. CDR3 loop: CASSLAGPSTDTQYF. DNA for the CDR3: TGTGCCAGCAGTCTAGCGGGGCCTAGTACAGATACGCAGTATTTT.

V usage is TRBV27 and J usage is TRBJ2-3, with 9 bases matching TRBD2. The CDR3 consists of 15 residues. The germline gives CDR1 MNHEY, CDR2 SMNVEV (reference sequence). The J segment lost 4 bases and the V segment lost 1 base, leaving 3 bases of the junction unmatched. The CDR3 DNA reads as TGTGCCAGCAGTTTATGCGGGGGGGCGGCAGATACGCAGTATTTT. Translated: CASSLCGGAADTQYF.

The rearrangement links TRBV5-5 to TRBJ2-6; 7 nucleotides match TRBD1. The J segment lost 4 bases and the V segment lost 4 bases, leaving 17 bases of the junction unmatched. This CDR3 is built from 19 residues. Germline CDR1 and CDR2: SGHKS and YYEKEE (reference sequence). CDR3 nucleotides: TGTGCCAGCAGCCTTTCCCGGGACAGACTGATGAAGGGGGCCAACGTCCTGACTTTC. Protein: CASSLSRDRLMKGANVLTF.

The rearrangement links TRBV2 to TRBJ1-1; tentative D call: TRBD1 (5 bases). Germline lookup yields CDR1 SNHLY and CDR2 FYNNEI. The CDR3 sequence is 13 residues long. The ends were cut back, 7 bases at V and 6 bases at J, with 15 bases in the middle. The CDR3 here is CASKGGVVAEAFF. The CDR3, as DNA: TGTGCCAGCAAGGGAGGGGTGGTAGCTGAAGCTTTCTTT. Looking up the rest from reference TRBV2 and TRBJ1-1 gives the full variable domain: EPEVTQTPSHQVTQMGQEVILRCVPISNHLYFYWYRQILGQKVEFLVSFYNNEISEKSEIFDDQFSVERPDGSNFTLKIRSTKLEDSAMYFCASKGGVVAEAFFGQGTRLTVV.

The chain combines TRBV5-1 with TRBJ1-3, with D maybe TRBD1 (5 bases). V shed 0 bases and J shed 0 bases, with 16 bases lying between them. This CDR3 spans 18 amino acids. From germline, CDR1 is SGHRS and CDR2 YFSETQ. The CDR3: CASSLAAGGTFSGNTIYF. The DNA of the CDR3 is TGCGCCAGCAGCTTGGCCGCGGGGGGGACCTTCTCTGGAAACACCATATATTTT.

V and J are TRBV5-5 and TRBJ2-2; D is possibly TRBD1 (6 bases). The germline V gene has CDR1 SGHKS and CDR2 YYEKEE (reference sequence). The germline V and J ends were trimmed by 2 bases and 7 bases, with 15 bases remaining between them. This CDR3 has 15 amino acids. The CDR3: CASSFTRAGVGELFF. The CDR3 DNA is TGTGCCAGCAGCTTTACCAGGGCAGGGGTCGGGGAGCTGTTTTTT.

In DNA, the CDR3 is TGTGCCAGCAGCCGGCATGGCAACACTAACTATGGCTACACCTTC. Protein product: CASSRHGNTNYGYTF. This chain links TRBV4-2 with TRBJ1-2; D uncertain. CDR1 LGHNA and CDR2 YNFKEQ come from the germline V gene. V was cut by 4 bases and J by 0 bases, with 12 bases left in between. The length of the CDR3 is 15 residues.

The chain uses TRBV5-3 and TRBJ1-5; D might be TRBD1 (6 bases). Being an ORF, TRBV5-3 has a function that is uncertain. CDR3 length: 16 residues. The V end was cut by 3 bases, the J end by 6 bases, with 19 bases between. CDR3 coding DNA: TGTGCCAGAAGCTCGACAAGGGGGGCGGGGGGTCAGCCCCAGCATTTT. Translation gives CARSSTRGAGGQPQHF.

The rearrangement links TRBV15 to TRBJ1-2; no firm D call. This CDR3 contains 15 residues. Germline V gene lookup returns CDR1 LNHNV and CDR2 YYDKDF (reference sequence). V lost 3 bases and J 0 bases, leaving 11 bases between the germline ends. The CDR3 bases are TGTGCCACCAGCAGCTCCCTAGAGGCTAACTATGGCTACACCTTC. Protein: CATSSSLEANYGYTF.

The chain joins TRBV25-1 to TRBJ1-1, with 7 bases lining up with TRBD1. CDR3 length: 18 residues. CDR1 and CDR2 (germline): MGHDK, SYGVNS. V shed 4 bases and J 1 base; nucleotides not matched to a gene: 15. CDR3 residues: CASSASGTVRLGNTEAFF. The CDR3, as DNA: TGTGCCAGCAGTGCCTCCGGGACAGTACGCCTAGGGAACACTGAAGCTTTCTTT. Using reference TRBV25-1 and TRBJ1-1 for the parts outside the CDR3, the full variable domain is EADIYQTPRYLVIGTGKKITLECSQTMGHDKMYWYQQDPGMELHLIHYSYGVNSTEKGDLSSESTVSRIRTEHFPLTLESARPSHTSQYLCASSASGTVRLGNTEAFFGQGTRLTVV.

This chain joins TRBV10-3 and TRBJ1-5; D is uncertain. CDR1 ENHRY and CDR2 SYGVKD come from the germline V gene. The CDR3 totals 16 residues. Trimming removed 0 bases from V and 0 bases from J, with 9 bases in between. The CDR3 DNA sequence: TGTGCCATCAGTGAGTCCTCTACGGGTAGCAATCAGCCCCAGCATTTT. This encodes CAISESSTGSNQPQHF.

The V call is TRBV14, the J call TRBJ2-5; 9 bases match TRBD1. The CDR3 consists of 15 residues. The V and J ends lost 2 bases and 3 bases, in that order; junction bases with no gene match: 4. Germline CDR1 and CDR2: SGHDN and FVKESK. CDR3 DNA sequence: TGTGCCAGCAGCCAACTATGGACAGGGGAAGAGACCCAGTACTTC. Translating gives CASSQLWTGEETQYF.